This TCR beta chain emerged from a study of tumor-infiltrating lymphocytes in localized non-small cell lung cancer. V lost 0 bases and J lost 8, with 17 bases in between. Germline CDR1 is SGHNT and CDR2 is YYREEE (reference sequence). The CDR3 contains 15 residues. Study findings and constraints: Different pieces of the same tissue went to different assays, confounding technical variation with intratumor heterogeneity. Immunotypes IM1 and IM2 had similar TCR-derived T-cell fractions.

Profiling relied on immunoSEQ multiplex PCR, and the TCRdb table lists in-frame clones only, not all of them. The sample yields tens of thousands of clones, 73% seen once. A word on this clone: Its antigen is undetermined.

The sequencing sample was made of lung tumor tissue. The chain links TRBV5-4 to TRBJ1-2, with D possibly being TRBD1 (5 bases). This TCR was sampled from a human donor with non-small cell lung cancer. The chain's CDR3 is CASSLAFQGMGGYTF. Written as DNA, the CDR3 is TGTGCCAGCAGCTTGGCCTTTCAGGGCATGGGCGGCTACACCTTC. Full variable domain (outside the CDR3, taken from reference TRBV5-4 and TRBJ1-2): ETGVTQSPTHLIKTRGQQVTLRCSSQSGHNTVSWYQQALGQGPQFIFQYYREEENGRGNFPPRFSGLQFPNYSSELNVNALELDDSALYLCASSLAFQGMGGYTFGSGTRLTVV.